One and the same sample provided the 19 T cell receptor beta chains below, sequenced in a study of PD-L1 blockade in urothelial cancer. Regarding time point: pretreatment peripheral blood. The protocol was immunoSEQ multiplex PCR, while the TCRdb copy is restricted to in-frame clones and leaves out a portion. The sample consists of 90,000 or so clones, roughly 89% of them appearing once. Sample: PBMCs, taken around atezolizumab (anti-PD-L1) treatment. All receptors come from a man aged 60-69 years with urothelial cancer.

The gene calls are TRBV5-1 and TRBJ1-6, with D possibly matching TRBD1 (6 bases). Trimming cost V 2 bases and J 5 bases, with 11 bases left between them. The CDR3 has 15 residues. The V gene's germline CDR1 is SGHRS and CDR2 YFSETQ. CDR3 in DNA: TGCGCCAGCAGCTTCGCGGACAGTAATAATTCACCCCTCCACTTT. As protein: CASSFADSNNSPLHF.

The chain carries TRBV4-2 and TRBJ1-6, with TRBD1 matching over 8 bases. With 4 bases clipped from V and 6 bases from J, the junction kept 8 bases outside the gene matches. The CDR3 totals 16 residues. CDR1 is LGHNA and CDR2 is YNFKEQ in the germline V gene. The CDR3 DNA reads TGTGCCAGCAGCCTGACAGGGGACTCGAGTAATTCACCCCTCCACTTT. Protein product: CASSLTGDSSNSPLHF.

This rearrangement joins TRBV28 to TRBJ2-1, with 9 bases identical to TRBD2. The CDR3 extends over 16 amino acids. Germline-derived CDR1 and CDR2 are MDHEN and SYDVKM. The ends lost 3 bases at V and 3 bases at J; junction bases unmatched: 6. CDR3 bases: TGTGCCAGCAGTTTTTCTTTAGCGGGAGTCTACAATGAGCAGTTCTTC. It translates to CASSFSLAGVYNEQFF.

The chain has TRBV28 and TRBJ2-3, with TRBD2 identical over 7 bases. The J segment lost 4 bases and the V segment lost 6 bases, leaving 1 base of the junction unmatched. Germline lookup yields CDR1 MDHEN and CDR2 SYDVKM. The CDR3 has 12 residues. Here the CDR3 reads CASSRGADTQYF. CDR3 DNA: TGTGCCAGCAGCCGGGGGGCAGATACGCAGTATTTT.

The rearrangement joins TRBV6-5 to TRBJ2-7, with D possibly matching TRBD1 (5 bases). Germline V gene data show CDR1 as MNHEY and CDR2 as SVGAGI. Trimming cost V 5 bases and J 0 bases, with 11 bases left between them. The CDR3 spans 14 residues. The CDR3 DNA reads TGTGCCAGCAGTCGCCTCAGGGACTCCTACGAGCAGTACTTC. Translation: CASSRLRDSYEQYF.

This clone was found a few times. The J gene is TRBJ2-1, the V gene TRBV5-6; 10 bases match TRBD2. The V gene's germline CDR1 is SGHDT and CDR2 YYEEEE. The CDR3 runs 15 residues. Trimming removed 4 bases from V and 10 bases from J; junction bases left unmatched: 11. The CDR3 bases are TGTGCCAGCAGCAGGCCGTCTAGCGGGAGAGAGGAGCAGTTCTTC. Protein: CASSRPSSGREEQFF.

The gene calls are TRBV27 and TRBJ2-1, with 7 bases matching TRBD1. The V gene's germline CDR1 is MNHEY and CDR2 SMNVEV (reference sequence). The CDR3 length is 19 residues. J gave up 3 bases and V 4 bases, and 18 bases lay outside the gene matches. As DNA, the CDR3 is TGTGCCAGCAGTTCTCCAACAGGGAACAGGGACAGCCTCTACAATGAGCAGTTCTTC. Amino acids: CASSSPTGNRDSLYNEQFF.

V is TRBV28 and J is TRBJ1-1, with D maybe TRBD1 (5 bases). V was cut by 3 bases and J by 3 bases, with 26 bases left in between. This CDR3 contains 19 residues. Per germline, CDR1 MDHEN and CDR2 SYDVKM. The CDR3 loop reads CASSFYSRWQGLVDTEAFF. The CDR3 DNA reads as TGTGCCAGCAGTTTTTACTCCCGGTGGCAGGGCTTGGTAGACACTGAAGCTTTCTTT.

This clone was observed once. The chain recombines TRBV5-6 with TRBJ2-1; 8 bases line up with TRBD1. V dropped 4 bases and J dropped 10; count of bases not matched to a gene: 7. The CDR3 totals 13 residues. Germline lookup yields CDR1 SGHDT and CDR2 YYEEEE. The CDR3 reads CASSGGQDNEQFF. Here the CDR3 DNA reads TGTGCCAGCAGCGGGGGACAGGATAACGAGCAGTTCTTC.

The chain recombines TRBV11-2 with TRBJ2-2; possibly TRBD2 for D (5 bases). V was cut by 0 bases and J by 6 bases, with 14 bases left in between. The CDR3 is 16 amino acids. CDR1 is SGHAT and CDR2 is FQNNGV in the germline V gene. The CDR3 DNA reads TGTGCCAGCAGCTTAGACCCGCTCGGGGTCCCCGGGGAGCTGTTTTTT. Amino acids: CASSLDPLGVPGELFF.

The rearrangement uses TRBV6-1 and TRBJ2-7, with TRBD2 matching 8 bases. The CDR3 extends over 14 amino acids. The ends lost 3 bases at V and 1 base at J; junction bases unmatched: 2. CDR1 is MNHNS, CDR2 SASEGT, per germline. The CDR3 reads CASSETSDSYEQYF. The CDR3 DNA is TGTGCCAGCAGTGAGACTAGCGATTCCTACGAGCAGTACTTC.

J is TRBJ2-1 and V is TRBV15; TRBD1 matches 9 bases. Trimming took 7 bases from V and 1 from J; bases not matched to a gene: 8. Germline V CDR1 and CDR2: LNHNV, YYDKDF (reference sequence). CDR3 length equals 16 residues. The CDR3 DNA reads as TGTGCCACCAATCCGGGGACAGGGTTATCCTACAATGAGCAGTTCTTC. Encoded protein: CATNPGTGLSYNEQFF.

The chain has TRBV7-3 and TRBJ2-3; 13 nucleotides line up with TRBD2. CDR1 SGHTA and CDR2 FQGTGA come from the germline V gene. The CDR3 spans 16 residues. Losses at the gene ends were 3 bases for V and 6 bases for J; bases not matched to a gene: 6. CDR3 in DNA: TGTGCCAGCAGCTTCAGTGGACTAGCGGGAGCCGATACGCAGTATTTT. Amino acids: CASSFSGLAGADTQYF.

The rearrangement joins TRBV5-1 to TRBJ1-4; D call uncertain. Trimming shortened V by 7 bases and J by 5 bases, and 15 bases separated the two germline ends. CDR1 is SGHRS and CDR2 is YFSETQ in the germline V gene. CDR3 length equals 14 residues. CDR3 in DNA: TGCGCCAGCCGTCGAGATGGAGGAAATGAAAAACTGTTTTTT. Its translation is CASRRDGGNEKLFF.

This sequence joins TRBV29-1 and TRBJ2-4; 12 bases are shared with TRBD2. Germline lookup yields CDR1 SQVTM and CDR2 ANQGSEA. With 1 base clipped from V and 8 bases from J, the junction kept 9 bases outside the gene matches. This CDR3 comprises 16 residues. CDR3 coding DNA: TGCAGCGTTGAAGTCCCGCTAGCGGGAGGGCCGGACATTCAGTACTTC. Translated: CSVEVPLAGGPDIQYF.

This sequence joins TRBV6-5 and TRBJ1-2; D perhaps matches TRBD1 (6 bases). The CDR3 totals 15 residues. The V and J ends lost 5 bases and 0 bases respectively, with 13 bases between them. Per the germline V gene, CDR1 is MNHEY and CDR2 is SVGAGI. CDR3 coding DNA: TGTGCCAGCAGTGTCCAGGGGAACTCTAACTATGGCTACACCTTC. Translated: CASSVQGNSNYGYTF.

CDR3 coding DNA: TGCGCCAGCGCATTCGAGGGCCCCACAGATACGCAGTATTTT. It yields the protein CASAFEGPTDTQYF. V is TRBV5-1 and J is TRBJ2-3, with D perhaps TRBD2 (5 bases). The CDR3 sequence is 14 residues long. V was clipped by 7 bases and J by 2 bases, with 14 bases between them. CDR1 is SGHRS and CDR2 is YFSETQ in the germline V gene.

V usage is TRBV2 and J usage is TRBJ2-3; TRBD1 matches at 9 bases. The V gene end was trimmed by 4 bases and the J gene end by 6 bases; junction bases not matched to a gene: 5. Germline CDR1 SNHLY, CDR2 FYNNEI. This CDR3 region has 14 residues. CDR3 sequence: CASSVGQGYDTQYF. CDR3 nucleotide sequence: TGTGCCAGCAGTGTCGGACAGGGGTACGATACGCAGTATTTT. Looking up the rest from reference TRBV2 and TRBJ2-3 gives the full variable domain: EPEVTQTPSHQVTQMGQEVILRCVPISNHLYFYWYRQILGQKVEFLVSFYNNEISEKSEIFDDQFSVERPDGSNFTLKIRSTKLEDSAMYFCASSVGQGYDTQYFGPGTRLTVL.

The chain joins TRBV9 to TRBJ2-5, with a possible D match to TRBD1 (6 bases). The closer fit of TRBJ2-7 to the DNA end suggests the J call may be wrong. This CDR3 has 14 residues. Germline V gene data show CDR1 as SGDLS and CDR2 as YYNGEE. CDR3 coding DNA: TGTGCCAGCAGCCCCGGACAGAGCTCCTACGAGCAGTACTTC. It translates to CASSPGQSSYEQYF.